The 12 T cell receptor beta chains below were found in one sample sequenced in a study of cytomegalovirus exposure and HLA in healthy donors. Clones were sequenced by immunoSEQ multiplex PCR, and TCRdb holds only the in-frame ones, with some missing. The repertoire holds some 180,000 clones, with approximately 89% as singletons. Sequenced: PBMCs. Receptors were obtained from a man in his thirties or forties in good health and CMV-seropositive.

The CDR3 DNA follows: TGTGCCAGCAGCCAAGTAGGGTTGGTGAACACTGAAGCTTTCTTT. Translation: CASSQVGLVNTEAFF. The chain employs TRBV14 and TRBJ1-1; no firm D call. The length of the CDR3 is 15 residues. Germline loops: CDR1 SGHDN, CDR2 FVKESK. V lost 1 base, J lost 0 bases, and 9 bases lay in between.

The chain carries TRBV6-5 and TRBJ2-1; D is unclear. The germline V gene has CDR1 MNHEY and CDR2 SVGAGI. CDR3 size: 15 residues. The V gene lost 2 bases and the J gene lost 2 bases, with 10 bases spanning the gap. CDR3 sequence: CASSYADRPYNEQFF. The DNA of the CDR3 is TGTGCCAGCAGTTACGCAGATCGGCCCTACAATGAGCAGTTCTTC.

CDR3 sequence reads: CASSAILAGIHEQFF. The DNA for the CDR3 is TGTGCCAGCAGCGCGATCCTAGCGGGAATCCATGAGCAGTTCTTC. The chain employs TRBV9 and TRBJ2-1; 9 bases fit TRBD2. Germline V gene data show CDR1 as SGDLS and CDR2 as YYNGEE. The trim removed 3 bases at V and 8 bases at J, leaving 9 bases unmatched. The CDR3 has 15 amino acids.

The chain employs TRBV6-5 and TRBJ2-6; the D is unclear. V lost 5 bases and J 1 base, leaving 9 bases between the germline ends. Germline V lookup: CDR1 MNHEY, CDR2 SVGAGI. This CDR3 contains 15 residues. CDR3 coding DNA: TGTGCCAGCAGTCTTACGGGTTCTGGGGCCAACGTCCTGACTTTC. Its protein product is CASSLTGSGANVLTF.

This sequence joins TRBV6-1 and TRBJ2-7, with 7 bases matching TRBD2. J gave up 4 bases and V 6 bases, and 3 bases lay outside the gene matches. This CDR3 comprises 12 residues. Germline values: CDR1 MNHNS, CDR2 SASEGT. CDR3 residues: CASRSGGYEQYF. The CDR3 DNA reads TGTGCCAGCAGGTCGGGGGGTTACGAGCAGTACTTC.

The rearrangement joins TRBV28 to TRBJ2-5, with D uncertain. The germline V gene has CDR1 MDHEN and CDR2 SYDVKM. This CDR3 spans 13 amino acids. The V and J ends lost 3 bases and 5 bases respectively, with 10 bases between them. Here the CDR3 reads CASSFRLVETQYF. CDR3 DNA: TGTGCCAGCAGTTTCCGACTGGTGGAGACCCAGTACTTC.

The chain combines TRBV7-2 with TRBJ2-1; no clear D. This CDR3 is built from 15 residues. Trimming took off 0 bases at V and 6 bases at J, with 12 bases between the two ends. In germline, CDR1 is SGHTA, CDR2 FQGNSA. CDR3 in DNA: TGTGCCAGCAGCTTAGCCCGGATCCTATTCAATGAGCAGTTCTTC. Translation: CASSLARILFNEQFF.

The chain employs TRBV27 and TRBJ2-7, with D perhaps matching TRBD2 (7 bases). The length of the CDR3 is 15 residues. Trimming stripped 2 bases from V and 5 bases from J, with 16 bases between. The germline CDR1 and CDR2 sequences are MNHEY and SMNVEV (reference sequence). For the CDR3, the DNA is TGTGCCAGCAGTTTAGTATCGGGGGGCGTCAACGAGCAGTACTTC. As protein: CASSLVSGGVNEQYF.

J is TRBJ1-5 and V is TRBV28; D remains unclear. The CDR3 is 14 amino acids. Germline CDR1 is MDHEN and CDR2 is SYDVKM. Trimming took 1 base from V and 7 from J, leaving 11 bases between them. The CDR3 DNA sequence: TGTGCCAGCAGTTTATACGGTTCAGGACAGCCCCAGCATTTT. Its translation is CASSLYGSGQPQHF.

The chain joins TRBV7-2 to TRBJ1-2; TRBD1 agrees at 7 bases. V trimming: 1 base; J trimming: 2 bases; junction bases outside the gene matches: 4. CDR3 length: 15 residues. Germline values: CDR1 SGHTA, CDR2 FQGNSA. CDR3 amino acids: CASSLGGQRNYGYTF. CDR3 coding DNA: TGTGCCAGCAGCTTAGGGGGACAGCGGAACTATGGCTACACCTTC.

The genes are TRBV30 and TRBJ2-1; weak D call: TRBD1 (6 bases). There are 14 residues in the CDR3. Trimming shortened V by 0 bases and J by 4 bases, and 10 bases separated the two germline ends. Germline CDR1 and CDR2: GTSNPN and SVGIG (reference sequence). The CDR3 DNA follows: TGTGCCTGGAGTGTAGGGCAGGGGTACAATGAGCAGTTCTTC. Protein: CAWSVGQGYNEQFF.

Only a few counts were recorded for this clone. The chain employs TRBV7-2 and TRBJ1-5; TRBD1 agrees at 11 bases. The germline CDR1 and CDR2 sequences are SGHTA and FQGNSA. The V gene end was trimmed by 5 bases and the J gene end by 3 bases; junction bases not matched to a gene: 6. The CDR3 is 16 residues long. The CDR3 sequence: CASSPRDRGTNQPQHF. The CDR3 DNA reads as TGTGCCAGCAGCCCAAGGGACAGGGGGACCAATCAGCCCCAGCATTTT.